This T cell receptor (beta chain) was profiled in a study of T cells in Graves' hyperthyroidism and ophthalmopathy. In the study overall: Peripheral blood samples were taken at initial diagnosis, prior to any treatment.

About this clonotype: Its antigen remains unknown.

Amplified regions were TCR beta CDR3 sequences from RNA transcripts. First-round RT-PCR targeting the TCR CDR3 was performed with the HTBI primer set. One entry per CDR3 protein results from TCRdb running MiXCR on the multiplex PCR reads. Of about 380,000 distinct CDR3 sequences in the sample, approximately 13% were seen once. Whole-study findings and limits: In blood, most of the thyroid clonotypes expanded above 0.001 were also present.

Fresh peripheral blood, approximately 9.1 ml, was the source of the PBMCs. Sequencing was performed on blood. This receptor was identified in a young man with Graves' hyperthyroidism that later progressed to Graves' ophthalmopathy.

The CDR3 DNA is TGTGCCAGCAGCTTGTTCGGGGGGCCGGGAGAGACCCAGTACTTC. Translating it yields CASSLFGGPGETQYF. V gene TRBV7-9 combines with J gene TRBJ2-5, with a weak D call TRBD2 (7 bases). Per germline, CDR1 SEHNR and CDR2 FQNEAQ (reference sequence). The CDR3 contains 15 residues. V gave up 3 bases and J gave up 4 bases, with 15 bases separating them.